This T cell receptor (beta chain) was sequenced for a study of cytomegalovirus exposure and HLA in healthy donors. Germline loops: CDR1 SGDLS, CDR2 YYNGEE. The V and J ends lost 0 bases and 3 bases respectively, with 10 bases between them. CDR3 length: 14 residues. Findings and limits, study-wide: The listing of 150 or so TCR beta chains classed them as cytomegalovirus-associated. The CMV antigen specificity of a few CMV-associated chains was confirmed through in vitro analysis.

With respect to this clone: Its antigen is not known.

TCRdb's table, derived via immunoSEQ multiplex PCR, lists solely in-frame clones and lacks some. This sample yields a few hundred thousand clones, of which 88% are seen a single time; roughly 1% belongs to the top ten. This clonotype was sampled from a woman younger than 30 in good health and CMV-seronegative. The chain recombines TRBV9 with TRBJ2-7; the D is unclear. Sequenced sample: PBMCs. This CDR3 is CASSVVTGYYEQYF. The DNA for the CDR3 is TGTGCCAGCAGCGTAGTTACCGGGTACTACGAGCAGTACTTC.